Below, one TCR beta chain is given with its context. This sample stems from a study of T cells expressing NK-cell markers. For TCR beta, cDNA was produced by 5'RACE template switching with UMIs. TCRdb reprocessed the 5' RACE reads and keeps a single row for each CDR3 protein, giving no DNA. The sample table includes about 550,000 distinct CDR3 sequences. Per the germline V gene, CDR1 is GTSNPN and CDR2 is SVGIG (reference sequence). The CDR3 is made up of 14 amino acids. This rearrangement joins TRBV30 to TRBJ2-1; TCRdb lists TRBD1, though no DNA is available to test this call. Sequenced: blood T cells: a sorted CD56 or NKG2C T cell subset, CD4+ or CD8+ T cells, or bulk PBMC T cells (not recorded which). The TCR originated in a man younger than 35 in good health. The chain's CDR3 is CAWSRGRTDNEQFF.